The TCR beta chain described here comes from a study of blood T cell repertoires in COVID-19. Study information: PBMCs, B-cell-depleted T cells, or T cells provided the cDNA or gDNA that made up the material.

V was shortened by 4 bases and J by 7 bases, with 13 bases between the two germline ends. This CDR3 has 13 amino acids. Germline values: CDR1 SGHDN, CDR2 FVKESK. Measured with immunoSEQ multiplex PCR; TCRdb has only the in-frame clones, and not every one. This table has approximately 53,000 clones, roughly 82% appearing once. The chain recombines TRBV14 with TRBJ1-1; tentative D call: TRBD1 (5 bases). The TCR comes from a woman in her sixties or seventies with acute or convalescent COVID-19. What was sequenced was peripheral blood. CDR3: CASSLLLDSEAFF. CDR3 coding DNA: TGTGCCAGCAGCCTTTTACTTGACAGTGAAGCTTTCTTT. The full variable domain, with the rest looked up from reference TRBV14 and TRBJ1-1, is EAGVTQFPSHSVIEKGQTVTLRCDPISGHDNLYWYRRVMGKEIKFLLHFVKESKQDESGMPNNRFLAERTGGTYSTLKVQPAELEDSGVYFCASSLLLDSEAFFGQGTRLTVV.